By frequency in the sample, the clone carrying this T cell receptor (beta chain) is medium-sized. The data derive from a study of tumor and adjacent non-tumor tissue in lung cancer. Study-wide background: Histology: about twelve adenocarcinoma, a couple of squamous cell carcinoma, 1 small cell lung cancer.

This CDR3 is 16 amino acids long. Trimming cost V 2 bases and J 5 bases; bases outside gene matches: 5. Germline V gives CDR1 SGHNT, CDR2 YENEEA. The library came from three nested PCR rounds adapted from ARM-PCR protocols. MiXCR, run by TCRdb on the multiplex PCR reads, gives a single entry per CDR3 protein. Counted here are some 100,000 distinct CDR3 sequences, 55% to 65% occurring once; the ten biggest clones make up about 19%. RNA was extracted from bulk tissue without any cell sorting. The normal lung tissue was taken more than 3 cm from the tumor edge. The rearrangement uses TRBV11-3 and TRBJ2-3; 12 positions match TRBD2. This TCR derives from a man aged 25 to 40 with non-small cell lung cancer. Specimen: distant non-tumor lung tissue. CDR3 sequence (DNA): TGTGCCAGCAGCTTACTAGCGGGAGGGCCAGGAGATACGCAGTATTTT. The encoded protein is CASSLLAGGPGDTQYF.